Here is one TCR beta chain with its context. It has no known antigen specificity. Base qualities are not recorded, but no much larger clone differs from it by a single base. The source of the sample is a study of CD8 T cells in ankylosing spondylitis (dated by TCRdb to about 2017). Turning to the overall study: The study set out to find disease-linked TCR variants by profiling T cell receptor beta repertoires in ankylosing spondylitis patients and healthy donors. In total, the full study cohort was made up of roughly 110 healthy donors and 25 ankylosing spondylitis patients. Samples of peripheral blood were taken, and for ankylosing spondylitis patients, synovial fluid was collected as well. Overall study outcomes, separate from this receptor: A TCR beta motif of about eight highly homologous amino acid variants appeared characteristic of blood from ankylosing spondylitis patients. A CD8+ phenotype was shown by the disease-linked clones, which were found at relatively low frequencies in peripheral blood. The disease-linked clones were reported as significantly enriched in matched synovial fluid samples from ankylosing spondylitis patients. Some motif variants had previously been reported in the synovial fluid and blood of reactive arthritis patients, which suggests shared mechanisms of disease initiation.

TCRdb shows the sequencer as Illumina HiSeq 2500. TCR beta libraries were prepared by quantitative 5'-RACE with molecular barcodes. The source study handled its data this way. To identify disease-linked TCR variants, a new computational method was used, one built on a probabilistic model of VDJ rearrangement. TCRdb ran its own pipeline on the public reads, namely fastp trimming at Q25 and MiXCR clone calling, and kept in-frame beta chains. Identical CDR3 proteins give one entry, which carries the most common genes and DNA. These V and J calls derive from TCRdb rather than the authors' analysis. The sample table contains about 88,000 distinct CDR3 sequences; only one count was recorded for 27% of them. Jointly, the top ten make up approximately 59% of the sample. The CDR3 sequence holds 17 residues, the cysteine and phenylalanine included. Only the CDR3 DNA is retained, 51 bases long and in frame from the first base. From the germline V gene, CDR1 is MNHNS and CDR2 is SASEGT. Trimming at the junction amounts to 0 bases on V and 0 bases on J, and the germline ends lie 12 bases apart.

The V gene is TRBV6-1 and the J gene is TRBJ2-1; TRBD1 is perhaps the D gene, given 5 matching bases. The sequence came from a male donor with ankylosing spondylitis or in good health (not recorded which). The sample comprised blood, either unsorted or a sorted T cell fraction (not recorded which). At the DNA level, the sequence is TGTGCCAGCAGTGAAGCCGACAGTGGGCTCTCCTACAATGAGCAGTTCTTC. It is translated as CASSEADSGLSYNEQFF.